The T cell receptor beta chain under discussion was sequenced for a study of shared clonotypes between healthy human individuals. How the authors handled the data: Filtering was not the same, since immunoSEQ gave junction-only sequences without quality scores. Method: immunoSEQ multiplex PCR; TCRdb's copy keeps in-frame clones and lacks some. That table furnishes V, J and clone size, whereas the DNA furnished D and trimming. The profile shows some 980,000 clones, approximately 76% of them singletons. Remarks on this clone: Antigen specificity is unknown. Other DNA sequences in this specimen translate into the identical CDR3.

Study results and caveats: Non-shared clonotypes had lower generation probabilities than clonotypes shared by all four sorted-subset donors.

The ends were cut back, 2 bases at V and 0 bases at J, with 5 bases in the middle. This CDR3 is 14 amino acids long. Germline CDR1 reads GTSNPN; CDR2 reads SVGIG (reference sequence). V gene TRBV30 combines with J gene TRBJ2-6, with D hard to call. The sample was memory CD4+ T cells sorted from blood. As to subset: CD45RA-negative fraction. The sequence came from a man aged 18 to 35 in good health. The CDR3 is CAWSRGSGANVLTF. Here the CDR3 DNA reads TGTGCCTGGAGTCGTGGCTCTGGGGCCAACGTCCTGACTTTC.